This T cell receptor beta chain was captured by sequencing in a study of blood T cell repertoires in COVID-19. About the study: Spain, Italy and the United States supplied samples that represented acute and convalescent COVID-19. PBMCs, B-cell-depleted T cells, or T cells were the source of the cDNA or gDNA that made up the material.

Original analysis: It was from reference gene primer amplification that nucleated cell counts were estimated. Profiling relied on immunoSEQ multiplex PCR, and the TCRdb table lists in-frame clones only, not all of them. V, J and clone size are taken as reported in that table, and D and trimming were inferred from the DNA itself. The sample carries some 100,000 clones, around three quarters recorded once. The germline V gene has CDR1 SGHKS and CDR2 YYEKEE (reference sequence). V lost 0 bases to trimming and J lost 2 bases, with 9 bases between them. The length of the CDR3 is 14 residues. Source material: peripheral blood. The gene calls are TRBV5-5 and TRBJ2-7, with D maybe TRBD1 (6 bases). The source of this sequence is a man in his 70s with acute or convalescent COVID-19. In DNA, the CDR3 is TGTGCCAGCAGCTTGGGAACAGGGCCCTACGAGCAGTACTTC. This encodes CASSLGTGPYEQYF.